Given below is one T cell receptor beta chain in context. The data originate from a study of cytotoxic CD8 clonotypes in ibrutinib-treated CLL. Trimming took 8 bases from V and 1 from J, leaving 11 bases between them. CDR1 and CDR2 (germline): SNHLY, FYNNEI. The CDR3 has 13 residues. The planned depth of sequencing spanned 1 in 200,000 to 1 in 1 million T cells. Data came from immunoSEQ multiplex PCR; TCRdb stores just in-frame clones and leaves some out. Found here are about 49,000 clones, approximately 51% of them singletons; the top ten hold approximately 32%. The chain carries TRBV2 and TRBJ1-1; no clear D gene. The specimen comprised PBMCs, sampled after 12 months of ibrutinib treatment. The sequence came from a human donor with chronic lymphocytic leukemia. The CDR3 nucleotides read TGTGCCAGCGGGGTGGCCCCGAACACTGAAGCTTTCTTT. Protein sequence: CASGVAPNTEAFF.